The 8 T cell receptor beta chains listed next were all sequenced from one sample in a study of T cells after posttransplantation cyclophosphamide. Busulfan-fludarabine conditioning, marrow transplant, and cyclophosphamide on days +3 and +4 were administered. Some clones are missing from TCRdb's copy, which holds only in-frame ones; the method was immunoSEQ multiplex PCR. Seen here are about 43,000 clones, around 90% observed once, and the top ten hold 2% to 3%. Material: PBMCs, obtained less than 70 days after allogeneic stem cell transplant with posttransplant cyclophosphamide. These receptors originate from a male patient between 55 and 70 years old who received an allogeneic stem cell transplant from a related donor and was CMV-positive. The T cells may partly be graft donor cells.

CDR3 coding DNA: TGCGCCAGCAGCCAAGGTGGGCTGGAGACCCAGTACTTC. Protein: CASSQGGLETQYF. The chain couples TRBV4-1 to TRBJ2-5, with unresolved D. V was cut by 1 base and J by 5 bases, with 8 bases left in between. Germline assignment: CDR1 MGHRA and CDR2 YSYEKL. This CDR3 contains 13 residues.

The J gene is TRBJ2-7, the V gene TRBV5-4; D ambiguous. Trimming shortened V by 1 base and J by 3 bases, and 11 bases separated the two germline ends. This CDR3 region has 14 residues. Looked up from germline, CDR1 is SGHNT and CDR2 is YYREEE (reference sequence). This CDR3 reads CASSLSQVGYEQYF. CDR3 DNA sequence: TGTGCCAGCAGCTTGTCCCAGGTCGGCTACGAGCAGTACTTC. Filled out from reference TRBV5-4 and TRBJ2-7, the complete variable domain reads ETGVTQSPTHLIKTRGQQVTLRCSSQSGHNTVSWYQQALGQGPQFIFQYYREEENGRGNFPPRFSGLQFPNYSSELNVNALELDDSALYLCASSLSQVGYEQYFGPGTRLTVT.

This chain joins TRBV29-1 and TRBJ1-1; D might be TRBD1 (6 bases). Germline V gene lookup returns CDR1 SQVTM and CDR2 ANQGSEA. Trimming took off 5 bases at V and 1 base at J, with 8 bases between the two ends. The CDR3 totals 12 residues. DNA of the CDR3: TGCAGCGTTTTGGGACAGAACACTGAAGCTTTCTTT. Translating gives CSVLGQNTEAFF. The variable domain in full, completed from reference TRBV29-1 and TRBJ1-1, reads SAVISQKPSRDICQRGTSLTIQCQVDSQVTMMFWYRQQPGQSLTLIATANQGSEATYESGFVIDKFPISRPNLTFSTLTVSNMSPEDSSIYLCSVLGQNTEAFFGQGTRLTVV.

The chain uses TRBV7-9 and TRBJ1-2; maybe TRBD1 (5 bases). Trimming cost V 5 bases and J 3 bases, with 16 bases left between them. CDR1 and CDR2 from the germline V gene are SEHNR and FQNEAQ (reference sequence). CDR3 length: 15 residues. This CDR3 is CASSLPSSGYYGYTF. DNA for the CDR3: TGTGCCAGCAGCCTCCCAAGTTCAGGGTACTATGGCTACACCTTC.

The CDR3 region is CSVGQPNNEQFF. The CDR3 DNA follows: TGCAGCGTTGGACAGCCGAACAATGAGCAGTTCTTC. J is TRBJ2-1 and V is TRBV29-1; D might be TRBD1 (5 bases). CDR1 SQVTM and CDR2 ANQGSEA come from the germline V gene. V lost 4 bases to trimming and J lost 5 bases, with 9 bases between them. This CDR3 is 12 amino acids long.

The count of this clone is one. V usage is TRBV19 and J usage is TRBJ1-1, with D possibly being TRBD1 (6 bases). CDR1 LNHDA and CDR2 SQIVND come from the germline V gene (reference sequence). Trimming cost V 7 bases and J 1 base, with 13 bases left between them. The CDR3 totals 14 residues. The CDR3 DNA follows: TGTGCCAGTAATACAGACAGGTGGAACACTGAAGCTTTCTTT. Translated: CASNTDRWNTEAFF.

The rearrangement links TRBV5-1 to TRBJ2-7; TRBD1 might be the D (5 bases). This CDR3 contains 11 residues. V was pared by 2 bases and J by 5 bases, with 5 bases between. The germline CDR1 and CDR2 sequences are SGHRS and YFSETQ. In DNA, the CDR3 is TGCGCCAGCAGCTTAGGGGACGAGCAGTACTTC. Translating it yields CASSLGDEQYF. Supplemented by reference TRBV5-1 and TRBJ2-7, the full variable domain reads KAGVTQTPRYLIKTRGQQVTLSCSPISGHRSVSWYQQTPGQGLQFLFEYFSETQRNKGNFPGRFSGRQFSNSRSEMNVSTLELGDSALYLCASSLGDEQYFGPGTRLTVT.

V gene TRBV29-1 combines with J gene TRBJ1-3; 7 nucleotides agree with TRBD1. Germline V gene sequence: CDR1 SQVTM, CDR2 ANQGSEA. V lost 3 bases and J lost 3; bases outside the gene matches: 11. CDR3 length equals 16 residues. The CDR3 DNA sequence: TGCAGCGTTGAGATCCGAAGACAGGGTGTTGGAAACACCATATATTTT. It specifies CSVEIRRQGVGNTIYF.